This TCR beta chain was profiled in a study of PD-1 blockade in classical Hodgkin lymphoma. Background on the study: Patients were administered nivolumab (3 mg/kg intravenously) every 2 weeks.

As to time point: cycle 4 day 1 (C4D1), after less than 7 weeks of nivolumab. With no exception, relapse followed autologous stem cell transplantation in all patients, and brentuximab vedotin exposure varied. Remarks on this clone: The antigen is not known.

This CDR3 spans 15 amino acids. Per germline, CDR1 LNHDA and CDR2 SQIVND (reference sequence). V shed 7 bases and J shed 1 base, with 16 bases lying between them. TCRdb keeps only in-frame clones here, not all; method: immunoSEQ multiplex PCR. The sample shows over 85,000 clones, 85% to 95% of them seen only once. General observations from the study: Diminished baseline TCR diversity has been reported in newly diagnosed patients relative to healthy donors.

This clonotype was sampled from a human donor with classical Hodgkin lymphoma. The genes are TRBV19 and TRBJ1-1; no firm D call. Sequences were derived from peripheral blood mononuclear cells (PBMCs), sampled before the fourth cycle of nivolumab. CDR3 in DNA: TGTGCCAGTACCACACTAAAGTTCGGGAACACTGAAGCTTTCTTT. It yields the protein CASTTLKFGNTEAFF.